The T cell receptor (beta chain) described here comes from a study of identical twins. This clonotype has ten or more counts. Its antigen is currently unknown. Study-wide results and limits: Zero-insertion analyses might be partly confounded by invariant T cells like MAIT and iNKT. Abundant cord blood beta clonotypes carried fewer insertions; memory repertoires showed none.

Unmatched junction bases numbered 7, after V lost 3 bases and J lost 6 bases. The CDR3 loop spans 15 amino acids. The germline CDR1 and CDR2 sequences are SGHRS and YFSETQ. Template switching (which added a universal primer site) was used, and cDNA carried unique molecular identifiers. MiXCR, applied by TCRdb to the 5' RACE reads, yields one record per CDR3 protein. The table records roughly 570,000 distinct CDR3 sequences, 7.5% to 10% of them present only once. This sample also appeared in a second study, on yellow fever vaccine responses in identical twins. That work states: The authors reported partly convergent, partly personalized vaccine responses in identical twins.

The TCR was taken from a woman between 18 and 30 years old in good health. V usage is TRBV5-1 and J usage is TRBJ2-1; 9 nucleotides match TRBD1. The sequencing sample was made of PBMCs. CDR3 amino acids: CASSSGQGTSNEQFF. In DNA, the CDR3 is TGCGCCAGCAGCTCCGGACAGGGGACATCCAATGAGCAGTTCTTC.